The rows below give T cell receptor beta chains drawn from one sample of a study of blood T cell repertoires in COVID-19. Produced via immunoSEQ multiplex PCR; TCRdb's table is partial and in-frame only. This table holds fewer than 250,000 clones, approximately 80% found once. Sequences were obtained from peripheral blood. These TCRs come from a woman aged 60-70 years with active or convalescent COVID-19. Both conserved end residues are part of each CDR3. Each record gives: D gene, clone size, J gene, V gene, CDR3 DNA, CDR3 protein. D genes are given only for firm matches. Not every row has a clone size; where given, it reads once, few, many or a size class.

TRBD1 | NA | TRBJ2-3 | TRBV5-8 | TGTGCCAGCGGGACAGCTAGCACAGATACGCAGTATTTT | CASGTASTDTQYF
NA | NA | TRBJ1-4 | TRBV19 | TGTGCCAGTAGTATCTTTACAGGTGATGAAAAACTGTTTTTT | CASSIFTGDEKLFF
NA | NA | TRBJ1-5 | TRBV7-2 | TGTGCCAGCAGCATTCGACAGGATGGCCAGCCCCAGCATTTT | CASSIRQDGQPQHF
NA | NA | TRBJ1-6 | TRBV2 | TGTGCCAGCGGGAGGAGCTCCTATAATTCACCCCTCCACTTT | CASGRSSYNSPLHF
TRBD1 | NA | TRBJ1-1 | TRBV29-1 | TGCAGCGTGACAGGGATTTTCACTGAAGCTTTCTTT | CSVTGIFTEAFF
TRBD1 | NA | TRBJ2-3 | TRBV15 | TGTGCCACCAGCAGGCTAGGACAGGGGGGGACAGATACGCAGTATTTT | CATSRLGQGGTDTQYF
TRBD1 | once | TRBJ2-7 | TRBV4-1 | TGCGCCAGCAGCCAAGGGACAGGGCTCGAGCAGTACTTC | CASSQGTGLEQYF
TRBD1 | NA | TRBJ1-2 | TRBV5-1 | TGCGCCAGCAGCGTCGACAGGGGCGACTATGGCTACACCTTC | CASSVDRGDYGYTF
NA | NA | TRBJ2-3 | TRBV19 | TGTGCCAGTAGTTCCGGACTACCCTACACAGATACGCAGTATTTT | CASSSGLPYTDTQYF
NA | NA | TRBJ2-6 | TRBV9 | TGTGCCAGCAGCGGTGGGACACAGGTTTACTCTGGGGCCAACGTCCTGACTTTC | CASSGGTQVYSGANVLTF
NA | NA | TRBJ1-1 | TRBV5-6 | TGTGCCAGCACCTTCGGAGGGGAGGACACTGAAGCTTTCTTT | CASTFGGEDTEAFF
TRBD1 | NA | TRBJ1-3 | TRBV30 | TGTGCCTGGACCCATAGGACAGGGGCCTTCTCTGGAAACACCATATATTTT | CAWTHRTGAFSGNTIYF
NA | NA | TRBJ2-6 | TRBV5-1 | TGCGCCAGCAGCTGGAGTGCCTCTGGGGCCAACGTCCTGACTTTC | CASSWSASGANVLTF
NA | NA | TRBJ2-6 | TRBV4-1 | TGCGCCAGCAGCCCACTAAACATCGGGACCAACGTCCTGACTTTC | CASSPLNIGTNVLTF
TRBD2 | NA | TRBJ2-1 | TRBV27 | TGTGCCAGCAGATCGGGGGGGCATGAGCAGTTCTTC | CASRSGGHEQFF
TRBD1 | NA | TRBJ1-2 | TRBV7-8 | TGTGCCAGCAGCTCCAAGGGGACAGGGGAGGCGGGTGGCTACACCTTC | CASSSKGTGEAGGYTF
TRBD1 | NA | TRBJ1-2 | TRBV7-2 | TGTGCCAGCAGCCCCGACCGGGGACAGGGGTCGGGTGGCTACACCTTC | CASSPDRGQGSGGYTF
NA | NA | TRBJ2-1 | TRBV29-1 | TGCAGCGTCGGCCTGGACTTCTACAATGAGCAGTTCTTC | CSVGLDFYNEQFF
TRBD1 | NA | TRBJ1-1 | TRBV9 | TGTGCCAGCACCCCGACAGGGGGTTACACTGAAGCTTTCTTT | CASTPTGGYTEAFF
TRBD2 | NA | TRBJ2-1 | TRBV9 | TGTGCCAGCAGCCCCAGGACTAGCGGGAGGGCCGGCTACAATGAGCAGTTCTTC | CASSPRTSGRAGYNEQFF
TRBD2 | few | TRBJ2-7 | TRBV12-5 | TGTGCTAGTGGTTCTGGGACTAGCGGGATTGCCTACGAGCAGTACTTC | CASGSGTSGIAYEQYF
NA | many | TRBJ2-5 | TRBV19 | TGTGCCAGTAGCCACCGCACAGGCGTACAAGAGACCCAGTACTTC | CASSHRTGVQETQYF
NA | NA | TRBJ2-3 | TRBV9 | TGTGCCAGCAGCGTAAACCCAGGGTACACAGATACGCAGTATTTT | CASSVNPGYTDTQYF
TRBD1 | NA | TRBJ1-2 | TRBV30 | TGTGCCTGGGAACCGGGACAGGGGGTAGTTGGCTACACCTTC | CAWEPGQGVVGYTF
TRBD1 | once | TRBJ2-2 | TRBV5-8 | TGTGCCAGCAGAGCCGGGACAGAATACACCGGGGAGCTGTTTTTT | CASRAGTEYTGELFF
TRBD2 | NA | TRBJ2-5 | TRBV6-5 | TGTGCCAGCAGTAGCGGGAGGGCCGCGGGGCAGACCCAGTACTTC | CASSSGRAAGQTQYF
TRBD2 | NA | TRBJ2-5 | TRBV5-1 | TGCGCCAGCAGCTCCCGGGGGGGCTTAGAGACCCAGTACTTC | CASSSRGGLETQYF
NA | NA | TRBJ2-2 | TRBV5-1 | TGCGCCAGCAGCTTCCCCGAGGCAGGGGAGTACACCGGGGAGCTGTTTTTT | CASSFPEAGEYTGELFF
NA | few | TRBJ1-1 | TRBV5-6 | TGTGCCAGCAGCTTCCTGGTGGGCGCTGAAGCTTTCTTT | CASSFLVGAEAFF
NA | once | TRBJ1-6 | TRBV6-5 | TGTGCCAGCAGGCGTGAGGCCTATAATTCACCCCTCCACTTT | CASRREAYNSPLHF
NA | NA | TRBJ1-1 | TRBV30 | TGTGCCTGGAGTCGCGACAGGAACACTGAAGCTTTCTTT | CAWSRDRNTEAFF
NA | NA | TRBJ1-5 | TRBV2 | TGTGCCAGCAGTGAATGGGGAGGGGAAATGCAGCCCCAGCATTTT | CASSEWGGEMQPQHF
NA | NA | TRBJ2-1 | TRBV11-3 | TGTGCCAGCACCATAAGGGGTGGGCAGTCCTCTTCCAATGAGCAGTTCTTC | CASTIRGGQSSSNEQFF
TRBD1 | NA | TRBJ2-1 | TRBV11-2 | TGTGCCAGCAGCTTATCGGGGACAGGGGGCTTGGATGAGCAGTTCTTC | CASSLSGTGGLDEQFF
TRBD1 | NA | TRBJ1-1 | TRBV7-8 | TGTGCCAGCAGCACCCCTATATCTCCTCGGGACAGTTTGAACACTGAAGCTTTCTTT | CASSTPISPRDSLNTEAFF
NA | NA | TRBJ1-2 | TRBV7-9 | TGTGCCAGCAGCTTGGCGGGCGCCGACTATGGCTACACCTTC | CASSLAGADYGYTF
TRBD2 | once | TRBJ2-1 | TRBV5-4 | TGTGCCAGCAGCTTGGGACTAGCGGCCCATAATACTTACAATGAGCAGTTCTTC | CASSLGLAAHNTYNEQFF